These 11 T cell receptor beta chains share one sample of origin, sequenced in a study of cytomegalovirus exposure and HLA in healthy donors. Assay used: immunoSEQ multiplex PCR; TCRdb lists only in-frame clones, some missing. Here the sample spans about 56,000 clones, just over 90% being singletons. Sequencing was done on a sample of PBMCs. The source is a young woman in good health and CMV-seronegative.

The V call is TRBV2, the J call TRBJ1-5; a possible D gene is TRBD1 (5 bases). Germline CDR1 is SNHLY and CDR2 is FYNNEI. With 4 bases removed from V and 4 bases from J, the gap between germline ends came to 8 bases. This CDR3 is built from 13 residues. CDR3 sequence (DNA): TGTGCCAGCAGTGCAGGGTTGAATCAGCCCCAGCATTTT. It translates to CASSAGLNQPQHF.

This sequence joins TRBV5-4 and TRBJ1-1; TRBD1 might be the D (5 bases). The germline gives CDR1 SGHNT, CDR2 YYREEE (reference sequence). V shed 6 bases and J shed 3 bases, with 15 bases lying between them. This CDR3 is 14 amino acids long. The CDR3 nucleotides are TGTGCCAGCACCACACACGGCAGGGACACTGAAGCTTTCTTT. It codes for CASTTHGRDTEAFF.

CDR3 bases: TGTGCCAGCTCACCATATTCGGGAGAGGAACGCGATACGCAGTATTTT. Translated, it gives CASSPYSGEERDTQYF. The gene calls are TRBV18 and TRBJ2-3; D is possibly TRBD2 (6 bases). Germline CDR1 reads KGHSH; CDR2 reads LQKENI. V lost 2 bases and J lost 6, with 18 bases in between. The length of the CDR3 is 16 residues. Full variable domain (missing parts from reference TRBV18 and TRBJ2-3): NAGVMQNPRHLVRRRGQEARLRCSPMKGHSHVYWYRQLPEEGLKFMVYLQKENIIDESGMPKERFSAEFPKEGPSILRIQQVVRGDSAAYFCASSPYSGEERDTQYFGPGTRLTVL.

The rearrangement joins TRBV19 to TRBJ1-2, with 7 bases aligning to TRBD1. The germline V gene has CDR1 LNHDA and CDR2 SQIVND (reference sequence). V lost 4 bases and J lost 3; bases outside the gene matches: 2. The CDR3 is made up of 13 amino acids. CDR3 residues: CASSSQGDYGYTF. CDR3 bases: TGTGCCAGTAGTAGCCAGGGGGACTATGGCTACACCTTC.

The rearrangement links TRBV10-1 to TRBJ1-5, with TRBD1 matching over 7 bases. With V trimmed by 7 bases and J by 9 bases, 12 bases remained unmatched. Germline CDR1 and CDR2: WNHNN and SYGVQD (reference sequence). This CDR3 is built from 14 residues. CDR3 amino acids: CASTGTATVRPQHF. DNA of the CDR3: TGCGCCAGCACCGGGACAGCCACTGTGAGGCCCCAGCATTTT.

The chain employs TRBV12-5 and TRBJ2-1; the D is unclear. The CDR3 has 15 amino acids. CDR1 is LGHNT and CDR2 is FRNRAP in the germline V gene. Trimming took off 1 base at V and 2 bases at J, with 9 bases between the two ends. The CDR3 nucleotides read TGTGCTAGTGGTTTGGCGCCCCGCGCCTACAATGAGCAGTTCTTC. It encodes CASGLAPRAYNEQFF.

The chain couples TRBV5-4 to TRBJ1-1; TRBD1 might be the D (6 bases). Between the trimmed V and J ends, which lost 5 bases and 10 bases, there was a span of 24 bases. Germline V gene lookup returns CDR1 SGHNT and CDR2 YYREEE (reference sequence). The CDR3 runs to 15 residues. The CDR3 is CASSYGGGDRGRAFF. The CDR3 DNA is TGTGCCAGCAGTTACGGAGGGGGGGATCGCGGGAGAGCTTTCTTT. Combining the CDR3 with reference TRBV5-4 and TRBJ1-1 gives the whole variable domain ETGVTQSPTHLIKTRGQQVTLRCSSQSGHNTVSWYQQALGQGPQFIFQYYREEENGRGNFPPRFSGLQFPNYSSELNVNALELDDSALYLCASSYGGGDRGRAFFGQGTRLTVV.

The rearrangement joins TRBV11-2 to TRBJ1-2; no clear D. Germline V gene data show CDR1 as SGHAT and CDR2 as FQNNGV. Trimming cost V 0 bases and J 5 bases, with 16 bases left between them. The CDR3 runs 16 residues. The CDR3 loop reads CASSLDMTSGRYGYTF. CDR3 in DNA: TGTGCCAGCAGCTTAGATATGACATCGGGAAGATATGGCTACACCTTC.

V and J are TRBV5-1 and TRBJ2-1; 11 bases align to TRBD1. This CDR3 region has 14 residues. The trim removed 7 bases at V and 5 bases at J, leaving 5 bases unmatched. Germline V CDR1 and CDR2: SGHRS, YFSETQ. DNA for the CDR3: TGCGCCAGCCAAGGGGACAGGGGGAACAATGAGCAGTTCTTC. Encoded protein: CASQGDRGNNEQFF.

V and J are TRBV6-1 and TRBJ1-5; TRBD1 aligns across 7 bases. Germline lookup yields CDR1 MNHNS and CDR2 SASEGT. With V trimmed by 8 bases and J by 6 bases, 7 bases remained unmatched. CDR3 length: 13 amino acids. CDR3 loop: CASEQGNVQPQHF. The CDR3 nucleotides read TGTGCCAGCGAACAGGGGAATGTTCAGCCCCAGCATTTT.

The V and J genes are TRBV9 and TRBJ2-7; the match to TRBD2 covers 8 bases. CDR3 length: 14 residues. Germline trimming cut 4 bases from V and 5 bases from J; bases unmatched to any gene: 8. CDR1 is SGDLS, CDR2 YYNGEE, per germline. CDR3 residues: CASSPLSSGDEQYF. CDR3 sequence (DNA): TGTGCCAGCAGCCCCCTTAGTAGCGGGGACGAGCAGTACTTC.